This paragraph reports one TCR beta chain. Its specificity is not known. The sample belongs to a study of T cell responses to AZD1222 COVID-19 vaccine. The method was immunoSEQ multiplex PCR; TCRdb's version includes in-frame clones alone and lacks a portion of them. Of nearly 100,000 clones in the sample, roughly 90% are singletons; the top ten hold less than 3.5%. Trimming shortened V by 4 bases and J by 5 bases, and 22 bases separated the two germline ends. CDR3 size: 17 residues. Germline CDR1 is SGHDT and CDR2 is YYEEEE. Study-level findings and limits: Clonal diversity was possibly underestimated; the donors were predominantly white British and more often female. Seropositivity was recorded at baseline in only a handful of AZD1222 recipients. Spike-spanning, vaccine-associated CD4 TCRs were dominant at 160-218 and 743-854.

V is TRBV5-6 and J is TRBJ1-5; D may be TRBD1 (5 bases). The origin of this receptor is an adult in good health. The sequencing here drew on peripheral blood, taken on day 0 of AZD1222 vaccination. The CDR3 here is CASSPAGEGILDQPQHF. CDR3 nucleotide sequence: TGTGCCAGCAGCCCGGCGGGGGAGGGAATACTCGATCAGCCCCAGCATTTT.